The 24 T cell receptor beta chains in this list originate from one sample, sequenced in a study of CD8 T cells in Susac syndrome. RNA in amounts of roughly 0.5 to 1 ug was reverse transcribed with random hexamers. TCRdb re-called the immunoSEQ multiplex PCR reads with MiXCR, one entry per CDR3 protein. The profile shows some 110,000 distinct CDR3 sequences, just under 95% of them singletons. Sequencing was performed on CD4+ T cells from PBMCs. The origin of the receptors is a human donor with multiple sclerosis.

The V call is TRBV10-3, the J call TRBJ2-5; 13 bases map to TRBD2. Germline assignment: CDR1 ENHRY and CDR2 SYGVKD. The CDR3 spans 13 residues. Trimming took 7 bases from V and 5 from J; bases not matched to a gene: 1. The CDR3, as DNA: TGTGCCATCATGGGACTAGCGGGGGAGACCCAGTACTTC. This codes for CAIMGLAGETQYF.

This chain links TRBV4-1 with TRBJ2-2; 10 nucleotides agree with TRBD1. J gave up 5 bases and V 4 bases, and 4 bases lay outside the gene matches. Looked up from germline, CDR1 is MGHRA and CDR2 is YSYEKL. This CDR3 contains 15 residues. The CDR3 here is CASSPGQGKTGELFF. CDR3 DNA sequence: TGCGCCAGCAGCCCGGGACAGGGGAAGACCGGGGAGCTGTTTTTT.

The rearrangement links TRBV5-1 to TRBJ2-7; D is possibly TRBD1 or TRBD2 (5 bases each). Trimming stripped 4 bases from V and 7 bases from J, with 21 bases between. Germline CDR1 SGHRS, CDR2 YFSETQ. The CDR3 runs to 15 residues. CDR3 nucleotides: TGCGCCAGCAGCCCGGGACCAACGTTGGTGGGGGAGCAGTACTTC. Its protein is CASSPGPTLVGEQYF.

The V gene is TRBV27, the J gene TRBJ1-2; D is possibly TRBD1 (6 bases). V was clipped by 5 bases and J by 4 bases, with 17 bases between them. Germline loops: CDR1 MNHEY, CDR2 SMNVEV (reference sequence). The length of the CDR3 is 15 residues. This CDR3 is CASSPMGGAGYGYTF. CDR3 DNA: TGTGCCAGCAGTCCCATGGGGGGCGCAGGCTATGGCTACACCTTC.

J is TRBJ1-1 and V is TRBV12-3 or TRBV12-4, with D unresolved. This CDR3 is built from 15 residues. Trimming cost V 0 bases and J 1 base, with 9 bases left between them. The CDR3 reads CASSLAGPRNTEAFF. CDR3 coding DNA: TGTGCCAGCAGTTTAGCGGGCCCGAGGAACACTGAAGCTTTCTTT.

As DNA, the CDR3 is TGTGCCAGCACACTTCGAGTGGGAGGCAATCAGCCCCAGCATTTT. It codes for CASTLRVGGNQPQHF. The rearrangement uses TRBV6-5 and TRBJ1-5; D ambiguous. The CDR3 covers 15 residues. Trimming removed 7 bases at V and 2 bases at J, with 15 bases between. Per germline, CDR1 MNHEY and CDR2 SVGAGI.

The rearrangement joins TRBV19 to TRBJ2-7, with 8 positions matching TRBD1. Per the germline V gene, CDR1 is LNHDA and CDR2 is SQIVND (reference sequence). The trim removed 6 bases at V and 0 bases at J, leaving 10 bases unmatched. The CDR3 length is 16 residues. The CDR3 loop is CASSGARQGASYEQYF. CDR3 bases: TGTGCCAGTAGCGGGGCCCGGCAGGGGGCCTCCTACGAGCAGTACTTC.

This clonotype has only one observation. V gene TRBV6-5 combines with J gene TRBJ1-1, with 10 bases aligning to TRBD1. Germline-derived CDR1 and CDR2 are MNHEY and SVGAGI. The trim removed 0 bases at V and 5 bases at J, leaving 3 bases unmatched. This CDR3 has 15 amino acids. The CDR3, as DNA: TGTGCCAGCAGTTACTCGGGACAGGGGAGTACTGAAGCTTTCTTT. Translating it yields CASSYSGQGSTEAFF.

The rearrangement joins TRBV12-3 or TRBV12-4 to TRBJ2-2, with D possibly called TRBD1 or TRBD2 (5 bases each). The CDR3 is made up of 15 amino acids. Trimming removed 2 bases at V and 4 bases at J, with 11 bases between. This chain's CDR3 is CASSLSSGGTGELFF. The DNA for the CDR3 is TGTGCCAGCAGTTTAAGTTCTGGGGGCACCGGGGAGCTGTTTTTT.

The sample holds one count of this clonotype. V usage is TRBV5-1 and J usage is TRBJ1-4, with D possibly being TRBD1 (5 bases). The germline V and J ends were trimmed by 0 bases and 3 bases, with 12 bases remaining between them. Germline-derived CDR1 and CDR2 are SGHRS and YFSETQ. The CDR3 consists of 16 residues. The DNA of the CDR3 is TGCGCCAGCAGCTTGGCCCCGGGACTTGCTAATGAAAAACTGTTTTTT. Its protein product is CASSLAPGLANEKLFF.

The V gene is TRBV2, the J gene TRBJ1-2; TRBD1 aligns across 8 bases. Germline lookup yields CDR1 SNHLY and CDR2 FYNNEI. V dropped 6 bases and J dropped 6; count of bases not matched to a gene: 9. The CDR3 sequence is 14 residues long. CDR3 in amino acids: CASRGRTGSHGYTF. In DNA, the CDR3 is TGTGCCAGCAGGGGTCGGACAGGGAGTCATGGCTACACCTTC. The whole variable domain, filled in from reference TRBV2 and TRBJ1-2, reads EPEVTQTPSHQVTQMGQEVILRCVPISNHLYFYWYRQILGQKVEFLVSFYNNEISEKSEIFDDQFSVERPDGSNFTLKIRSTKLEDSAMYFCASRGRTGSHGYTFGSGTRLTVV.

The chain combines TRBV20-1 with TRBJ1-4; D gene ambiguous. V shed 0 bases and J shed 4 bases, with 9 bases lying between them. This CDR3 is 14 amino acids long. The germline V gene has CDR1 DFQATT and CDR2 SNEGSKA (reference sequence). The CDR3 protein is CSARDGGYNEKLFF. In DNA form, the CDR3 reads TGCAGTGCTAGAGATGGAGGGTATAATGAAAAACTGTTTTTT.

J is TRBJ1-2 and V is TRBV19, with TRBD1 as a possible D gene (5 bases). CDR1 is LNHDA and CDR2 is SQIVND in the germline V gene (reference sequence). The CDR3 extends over 14 amino acids. V lost 1 base, J lost 8 bases, and 14 bases lay in between. CDR3 sequence: CASSIGETDKGYTF. The CDR3 nucleotides are TGTGCCAGTAGTATAGGCGAGACAGATAAAGGCTACACCTTC.

This clonotype was observed a single time. DNA for the CDR3: TGTGCCAGCAGCTCGGGTCTCCGGGACAGGGGGCGAGTACGAGCTTTCTTT. Protein sequence: CASSSGLRDRGRVRAFF. V is TRBV5-4 and J is TRBJ1-1; TRBD1 matches 12 bases. J gave up 10 bases and V 3 bases, and 16 bases lay outside the gene matches. This CDR3 is built from 17 residues. The germline CDR1 and CDR2 sequences are SGHNT and YYREEE (reference sequence).

The V and J genes are TRBV5-4 and TRBJ2-4, with D perhaps TRBD2 (6 bases). This CDR3 has 13 amino acids. V was trimmed by 4 bases and J by 9 bases, leaving 14 bases between them. Per the germline V gene, CDR1 is SGHNT and CDR2 is YYREEE (reference sequence). CDR3 protein: CASSPGGWSIQYF. The CDR3 DNA reads as TGTGCCAGCAGCCCTGGGGGGTGGAGCATTCAGTACTTC.

V is TRBV18 and J is TRBJ1-1; D gene unclear. V was shortened by 6 bases and J by 0 bases, with 26 bases between the two germline ends. Germline V gene data show CDR1 as KGHSH and CDR2 as LQKENI. The CDR3 totals 19 residues. In nucleotides, the CDR3 is TGTGCCAGCTCCCTCCCTGGGTTCCAGGACCGGAAAATGAACACTGAAGCTTTCTTT. It specifies CASSLPGFQDRKMNTEAFF.

The chain employs TRBV3-1 and TRBJ2-7; D is undetermined. The V end was cut by 4 bases, the J end by 2 bases, with 9 bases between. The CDR3 covers 13 residues. In germline, CDR1 is LGHDT, CDR2 YNNKEL (reference sequence). The CDR3: CASSLSGPYEQYF. For the CDR3, the DNA is TGTGCCAGCAGCCTCTCTGGTCCCTACGAGCAGTACTTC.

The chain links TRBV5-1 to TRBJ2-5; 7 positions match TRBD2. Germline V gene data show CDR1 as SGHRS and CDR2 as YFSETQ. Losses at the gene ends were 4 bases for V and 5 bases for J; bases not matched to a gene: 11. The CDR3 length is 15 residues. In DNA, the CDR3 is TGCGCCAGCAGCCGGGACTACTCCGCCCAGGAGACCCAGTACTTC. Translated: CASSRDYSAQETQYF.

The gene calls are TRBV12-3 or TRBV12-4 and TRBJ2-3, with D possibly TRBD2 on 5 matching bases. This CDR3 is built from 13 residues. V shed 0 bases and J shed 5 bases, with 6 bases lying between them. CDR3 bases: TGTGCCAGCAGTTTAGCGAGGGTAGATACGCAGTATTTT. Translation: CASSLARVDTQYF.

The gene calls are TRBV20-1 and TRBJ2-2; 7 positions match TRBD1. CDR1 and CDR2 from the germline V gene are DFQATT and SNEGSKA (reference sequence). The CDR3 totals 16 residues. V trimming: 0 bases; J trimming: 1 base; junction bases outside the gene matches: 5. The CDR3 region is CSAREVRTGNTGELFF. CDR3 DNA sequence: TGCAGTGCTAGAGAAGTAAGGACAGGGAACACCGGGGAGCTGTTTTTT.

DNA for the CDR3: TGTGCCTGGAGTGTAGGAGTCGCGGGAGGCACAGATACGCAGTATTTT. Protein: CAWSVGVAGGTDTQYF. The chain uses TRBV30 and TRBJ2-3, with 7 nucleotides matching TRBD2. Germline loops: CDR1 GTSNPN, CDR2 SVGIG (reference sequence). The junction had 7 bases not matched to a gene; V was cut back by 0 bases and J by 1 base. CDR3 size: 16 residues.

The chain links TRBV6-1 to TRBJ1-1, with D perhaps matching TRBD1 (5 bases). Per the germline V gene, CDR1 is MNHNS and CDR2 is SASEGT. Trimming removed 8 bases from V and 3 bases from J, with 13 bases in between. This CDR3 contains 13 residues. CDR3 nucleotide sequence: TGTGCCAGCCGGGGGTCGGGGTACACTGAAGCTTTCTTT. As protein: CASRGSGYTEAFF.

This chain uses TRBV27 with TRBJ2-3; 7 nucleotides agree with TRBD2. Losses at the gene ends were 5 bases for V and 4 bases for J; bases not matched to a gene: 15. The germline V gene encodes CDR1 MNHEY and CDR2 SMNVEV (reference sequence). The CDR3 has 17 residues. The CDR3 protein is CASSPLGGSGLADTQYF. The CDR3 DNA follows: TGTGCCAGCAGTCCCCTGGGGGGGAGTGGGTTGGCAGATACGCAGTATTTT.

The chain couples TRBV5-1 to TRBJ2-1; D gene ambiguous. The CDR3 contains 14 residues. The ends were cut back, 1 base at V and 0 bases at J, with 5 bases in the middle. Germline V CDR1 and CDR2: SGHRS, YFSETQ. The CDR3 nucleotides read TGCGCCAGCAGCTTGTTGGGCTCCTACAATGAGCAGTTCTTC. It specifies CASSLLGSYNEQFF.